Below, one TCR beta chain is given with its context. Its antigen remains undetermined. Base qualities are not provided; no much larger clone lies one nucleotide away. The donors were roughly 40 Caucasian individuals from Russia, aged roughly 6 to 90 years, who were systemically healthy. Each donor gave ten milliliters of peripheral blood, drawn into EDTA-treated Vacutainer tubes. PBMCs were isolated by Ficoll-Paque density-gradient centrifugation, with at least 6 million obtained per sample. Total RNA, at least 6 micrograms per sample, was extracted from PBMCs with Trizol reagent. For every donor, flow cytometry on a PBMC aliquot measured the percentage of naive CD45RAhigh/CD27high T cells. V gives up 0 bases and J gives up 9 bases, and the segment between their germline ends measures 8 bases. From its cysteine to its phenylalanine, the CDR3 spans 12 amino acids. Here the CDR3 DNA is all that survives: 36 bases in frame from base 1.

The data originate from a study of blood T cells in healthy people across ages (dated by TCRdb to between 2015 and 2016). In the study overall: In model experiments, template switching captured about one uniquely barcoded TCR beta cDNA molecule for every two T cells. The study measured age-related changes in TCR beta repertoire diversity using deep sequencing normalized with unique cDNA molecular identifiers. Donors were grouped into four age groups: young (average about 15 years), middle-aged (around 39), aged (about 60) and long-lived (around 80). For two donors (one aged 18 to 30 and one aged 80 or older), the study analyzed two additional independent replicas of 1 million unique cDNA reads from the same blood draw.

What the work shows at the level of the full study, not this receptor alone: Compared with the aged group, the long-lived group had more naive CD4+ T cells, fewer expanded clones and increased TCR diversity, a pattern suggesting age selection. Estimates of total diversity from one million sequenced T cells were regarded as lower bounds and underestimates. As age increased, observed TCR beta diversity per million T cells dropped in a roughly linear way, and a significant reduction was already evident by age around 41. Observed TCR beta diversity correlated strongly with the percentage of naive T cells measured by flow cytometry. Since profiling was done on bulk unsorted PBMCs, naive and antigen-experienced compartments could not be conclusively compared. Donor CMV infection status was unknown, potentially confounding age-related changes in expanded clonotypes.

The library was produced with 5' RACE. Sequencing was performed on an Illumina HiSeq 2500. A second PCR of roughly 7 to 12 cycles was performed with a sample-barcoded 5' primer and a J-beta primer mix. A unique molecular identifier was introduced onto each TCR beta cDNA molecule by a template-switch 5' adaptor carrying 12 random nucleotides. Each sample yielded at least 2.5 million CDR3-containing paired-end reads. The Mint cDNA synthesis kit, primed by a TRBC-specific oligonucleotide, was used to synthesize first-strand cDNA from all RNA. Following uracil-DNA glycosylase treatment, all cDNA underwent a first 18-cycle PCR with the universal primers M1SS and BC2_uni_R. Processing in the source paper ran as follows. For normalization, 1 million high-quality reads, each with a distinct molecular identifier, were randomly selected from each sample. Instead of being binned into consensus sequences, reads with shared molecular identifiers were discarded. MiTCR, with a Q25 quality threshold and the strictest error-elimination algorithm, was used for CDR3 identification, clonotype clustering and error correction. Lower-bound total TCR beta diversity was estimated with a nonparametric unseen species model using Euler transformation. TCRdb reran the public reads through fastp at Q25 and MiXCR, keeping productive beta chains. Entries are consolidated by CDR3 protein sequence, retaining the most common genes and DNA. In this record, the V and J calls reflect TCRdb's handling and not the investigators' own analysis. Present in this sample are 750,000 to 850,000 distinct CDR3 sequences, 20% to 30% of which were seen just once. The ten most abundant clones make up approximately 3.7% of the sample.

The same sample was also used in a study of T cells of mothers and their children. From the second report: Nine systemically healthy Caucasian individuals, comprising three mothers and their six children, were included as donors. cDNA synthesis consumed the entire amount of extracted RNA, loaded at about 1.5 ug RNA in each 15 ul reaction. In the second PCR, the M1S primer introduced both the sample barcodes and 2-4 random nucleotides. Over 9 million TCR beta CDR3 reads came from each mother, compared with roughly 2.8 million reads from each child. Thymic selection shapes the output of TCR recombination in a similar way in related and unrelated pairs, and inherited differences have a minor effect. Normalized repertoire overlap was always found to be slightly, but never significantly, higher in related mother-child pairs than in unrelated mother-child pairs. Persistent microchimeric T cell clones were not detected, at a sensitivity of around 95 clones per million clonotypes. Deep NGS was used in the study to compare the TCR beta repertoires of mothers and children and to look for features that separate related mother-child pairs from unrelated individuals. On average, the children were approximately 12 +/- 4 years old, while the mothers were about 40 +/- 4 years old. After adapter ligation with NEBNext reagents, the libraries were sequenced on Illumina HiSeq 2000 with 100+100 nt paired-end reads. To prevent cross-contamination, the mother and child libraries were prepared one month apart and sequenced in separate runs. Between about 500,000 and 2,300,000 distinct TCR beta clonotypes were identified per donor. Naive TCR beta clonotypes were estimated from low-frequency clonotypes matched to each donor's FACS-determined naive share, without sorting.

Sequenced material: blood. This TCR derives from a boy aged 5 to 17 in good health. Recombination connected TRBV12-3 or TRBV12-4 to TRBJ1-1; 5 matching bases give a weak D call of TRBD1. The sequence in DNA is TGTGCCAGCAGTTTAGCGCAGGGAAAAGCTTTCTTT. It codes for CASSLAQGKAFF.